These 25 T cell receptor beta chains originate from one sample sequenced in a study of cytomegalovirus exposure and HLA in healthy donors. The repertoire was sequenced with immunoSEQ multiplex PCR; TCRdb's copy has only in-frame clones and lacks some. The data hold hundreds of thousands of clones, with around 87% observed a single time. Material for sequencing was PBMCs. These receptors were obtained from a woman aged 18-29 years in good health and CMV-seronegative.

The chain has TRBV2 and TRBJ2-4; tentatively, D is TRBD1 (5 bases). The germline V gene encodes CDR1 SNHLY and CDR2 FYNNEI. The CDR3 has 16 amino acids. Trimming removed 3 bases from V and 1 base from J, with 13 bases in between. As DNA, the CDR3 is TGTGCCAGCAGTGATTGGAAGGGGCTGGCCAAAAACATTCAGTACTTC. Encoded protein: CASSDWKGLAKNIQYF.

The chain joins TRBV28 to TRBJ1-2; TRBD1 matches at 7 bases. Germline V gives CDR1 MDHEN, CDR2 SYDVKM. The CDR3 spans 16 residues. V trimming: 5 bases; J trimming: 4 bases; junction bases outside the gene matches: 13. The CDR3 spells CASSRDRDRRFYGYTF. The CDR3 region has the DNA TGTGCCAGCAGTAGAGACCGGGACAGACGTTTCTATGGCTACACCTTC.

V usage is TRBV5-1 and J usage is TRBJ2-7; a weak D match, TRBD2 (6 bases). The V end was cut by 4 bases, the J end by 2 bases, with 13 bases between. CDR3 length: 14 residues. Germline V gene data show CDR1 as SGHRS and CDR2 as YFSETQ. In DNA, the CDR3 is TGCGCCAGCAGCGTTAGCGGAAGCACCTACGAGCAGTACTTC. Translating gives CASSVSGSTYEQYF. The variable domain in full, completed from reference TRBV5-1 and TRBJ2-7, reads KAGVTQTPRYLIKTRGQQVTLSCSPISGHRSVSWYQQTPGQGLQFLFEYFSETQRNKGNFPGRFSGRQFSNSRSEMNVSTLELGDSALYLCASSVSGSTYEQYFGPGTRLTVT.

The CDR3 protein is CASSAAAPLRSSSYNEQFF. The CDR3 DNA is TGTGCCAGCAGCGCCGCGGCTCCCCTTAGGTCAAGCTCCTACAATGAGCAGTTCTTC. The rearrangement links TRBV7-8 to TRBJ2-1; D ambiguous. Trimming cost V 5 bases and J 0 bases, with 23 bases left between them. This CDR3 has 19 amino acids. Germline loops: CDR1 SGHVS, CDR2 FQNEAQ.

In its sample, this clone was seen once. J is TRBJ1-3 and V is TRBV28, with D possibly TRBD1 on 6 matching bases. CDR1 and CDR2 (germline): MDHEN, SYDVKM. This CDR3 is built from 13 residues. Trimming pared 4 bases from V and 4 bases from J, leaving 8 bases between. The CDR3 DNA reads TGTGCCAGCAGTTCAGGGGTAGGAAACACCATATATTTT. Its translation: CASSSGVGNTIYF.

This chain joins TRBV28 and TRBJ1-2; 9 bases are shared with TRBD1. The CDR3 extends over 14 amino acids. Germline trimming cut 3 bases from V and 8 bases from J; bases unmatched to any gene: 7. In germline, CDR1 is MDHEN, CDR2 SYDVKM. CDR3 bases: TGTGCCAGCAGTTTGGGTGGGACAGGGAAGGGCTACACCTTC. Translating it yields CASSLGGTGKGYTF.

As for this clone: Compared with germline, one end of the junction differs, possibly owing to a read error. The chain combines TRBV7-7 with TRBJ2-2; 9 nucleotides align to TRBD2. Germline V gene lookup returns CDR1 SSHAT and CDR2 FNYEAQ (reference sequence). The CDR3 consists of 16 residues. CDR3 DNA sequence: TGTGCTAGCAGCCCGCGGGGGGGGCGCGTTACCGGGGAGCTGTTTTTT. Protein sequence: CASSPRGGRVTGELFF.

V and J are TRBV7-2 and TRBJ1-5; D ambiguous. V was pared by 5 bases and J by 6 bases, with 11 bases between. The CDR3 totals 13 residues. CDR1 is SGHTA and CDR2 is FQGNSA in the germline V gene. The CDR3 loop is CASSPTTGQPQHF. The CDR3 DNA reads as TGTGCCAGCAGCCCGACAACCGGTCAGCCCCAGCATTTT.

The chain has TRBV15 and TRBJ2-7; 7 nucleotides align to TRBD1. This CDR3 has 14 residues. With 0 bases clipped from V and 4 bases from J, the junction kept 3 bases outside the gene matches. The germline CDR1 and CDR2 sequences are LNHNV and YYDKDF (reference sequence). In nucleotides, the CDR3 is TGTGCCACCAGCAGAGAACCAGGGGGTTACGAGCAGTACTTC. Its protein is CATSREPGGYEQYF.

The rearrangement joins TRBV27 to TRBJ1-2; the match to TRBD1 covers 7 bases. The CDR3 consists of 17 residues. After removal of 5 bases from V and 5 bases from J, the junction contained 17 bases not matched to a gene. Germline CDR1 and CDR2: MNHEY and SMNVEV (reference sequence). CDR3 coding DNA: TGTGCCAGCAGTCCTACCCAAAGACAGGGAAAATGGTATGGCTACACCTTC. Protein product: CASSPTQRQGKWYGYTF.

The genes are TRBV9 and TRBJ2-3, with TRBD2 matching 7 bases. The CDR3 spans 14 residues. After removal of 5 bases from V and 3 bases from J, the junction contained 6 bases not matched to a gene. The V gene's germline CDR1 is SGDLS and CDR2 YYNGEE. The CDR3 coding sequence is TGTGCCAGCAGTTCCGGGGAGGGGACAGATACGCAGTATTTT. Amino acid sequence: CASSSGEGTDTQYF.

The chain uses TRBV7-9 and TRBJ2-3; 8 bases fit TRBD1. CDR1 and CDR2 (germline): SEHNR, FQNEAQ (reference sequence). The J segment lost 6 bases and the V segment lost 1 base, leaving 18 bases of the junction unmatched. This CDR3 comprises 19 residues. The CDR3 loop reads CASSLGQGAITGQSDTQYF. The CDR3 region has the DNA TGTGCCAGCAGCTTAGGCCAGGGGGCCATAACTGGGCAATCGGATACGCAGTATTTT.

The rearrangement joins TRBV5-4 to TRBJ1-1; 12 bases fit TRBD1. Germline loops: CDR1 SGHNT, CDR2 YYREEE (reference sequence). Trimming took 3 bases from V and 1 from J; bases not matched to a gene: 7. This CDR3 region has 17 residues. CDR3 sequence: CASSSGQGARGNTEAFF. In DNA form, the CDR3 reads TGTGCCAGCAGCTCGGGACAGGGGGCGCGGGGGAACACTGAAGCTTTCTTT. The full variable domain, rest sourced from reference TRBV5-4 and TRBJ1-1, is ETGVTQSPTHLIKTRGQQVTLRCSSQSGHNTVSWYQQALGQGPQFIFQYYREEENGRGNFPPRFSGLQFPNYSSELNVNALELDDSALYLCASSSGQGARGNTEAFFGQGTRLTVV.

The rearrangement uses TRBV30 and TRBJ2-1; 7 bases line up with TRBD1. Germline trimming cut 3 bases from V and 6 bases from J; bases unmatched to any gene: 5. This CDR3 has 13 residues. The germline V gene encodes CDR1 GTSNPN and CDR2 SVGIG (reference sequence). The CDR3 is CAWRTQGTNEQFF. The CDR3, as DNA: TGTGCCTGGAGGACACAGGGGACCAATGAGCAGTTCTTC.

The chain is built from TRBV13 and TRBJ2-7; a possible D gene is TRBD1 (6 bases). CDR3 size: 15 residues. From germline, CDR1 is PRHDT and CDR2 FYEKMQ (reference sequence). Trimming took 5 bases from V and 1 from J, leaving 15 bases between them. The chain's CDR3 is CASSRGPGVSYEQYF. CDR3 bases: TGTGCCAGCAGCCGCGGGCCAGGGGTATCCTACGAGCAGTACTTC. Drawing the rest from reference TRBV13 and TRBJ2-7, the complete variable domain is AAGVIQSPRHLIKEKRETATLKCYPIPRHDTVYWYQQGPGQDPQFLISFYEKMQSDKGSIPDRFSAQQFSDYHSELNMSSLELGDSALYFCASSRGPGVSYEQYFGPGTRLTVT.

The chain couples TRBV27 to TRBJ2-1, with a possible D match to TRBD2 (6 bases). Germline CDR1 MNHEY, CDR2 SMNVEV (reference sequence). This CDR3 is built from 16 residues. V lost 0 bases, J lost 4 bases, and 13 bases lay in between. CDR3: CASSLSLFRGYNEQFF. CDR3 sequence (DNA): TGTGCCAGCAGTTTATCTTTGTTTCGGGGGTACAATGAGCAGTTCTTC.

CDR3 residues: CASSSQPDRGNTEAFF. The CDR3 nucleotides read TGCGCCAGCAGCTCGCAGCCAGACAGGGGGAACACTGAAGCTTTCTTT. The V and J genes are TRBV4-1 and TRBJ1-1; 8 nucleotides agree with TRBD1. This CDR3 is built from 16 residues. The trim removed 5 bases at V and 1 base at J, leaving 9 bases unmatched. The V gene's germline CDR1 is MGHRA and CDR2 YSYEKL.

The rearrangement joins TRBV18 to TRBJ2-3, with a possible D match to TRBD2 (6 bases). This CDR3 has 13 residues. The V gene's germline CDR1 is KGHSH and CDR2 LQKENI. The V end was cut by 3 bases, the J end by 5 bases, with 9 bases between. CDR3 amino acids: CASSPGGIDTQYF. CDR3 DNA sequence: TGTGCCAGCTCACCCGGCGGGATAGATACGCAGTATTTT.

The chain employs TRBV6-7 and TRBJ2-7; D remains ambiguous. TRBV6-7 qualifies as an ORF whose function is uncertain. The CDR3 spans 9 residues. Here the CDR3 DNA reads TGTTACATCGGGTCCGAGCAGTACTTC. Its protein product is CYIGSEQYF.

The chain employs TRBV14 and TRBJ1-2; no clear D. V was cut by 2 bases and J by 2 bases, with 15 bases left in between. CDR1 and CDR2 (germline): SGHDN, FVKESK. The length of the CDR3 is 16 residues. The CDR3 coding sequence is TGTGCCAGCAGCCAAAGAACCCCGTTGGAGAACTATGGCTACACCTTC. This translates into CASSQRTPLENYGYTF.

The chain couples TRBV19 to TRBJ1-2, with 10 bases lining up with TRBD1. The CDR3 covers 15 residues. J gave up 3 bases and V 3 bases, and 4 bases lay outside the gene matches. The germline CDR1 and CDR2 sequences are LNHDA and SQIVND (reference sequence). The CDR3 nucleotides read TGTGCCAGTAGTATGGGACAGGGGTTATACTATGGCTACACCTTC. Its protein is CASSMGQGLYYGYTF.

The chain employs TRBV30 and TRBJ2-7; 13 bases are shared with TRBD2. Unmatched junction bases numbered 6, after V lost 4 bases and J lost 3 bases. Germline-derived CDR1 and CDR2 are GTSNPN and SVGIG (reference sequence). The CDR3 consists of 15 residues. The CDR3 DNA follows: TGTGCCTGGACTATGGGGACTAGCGGGGTCTACGAGCAGTACTTC. This gives the protein CAWTMGTSGVYEQYF.

The chain couples TRBV6-5 to TRBJ1-3; D is uncertain. The CDR3 has 11 amino acids. Trimming took off 10 bases at V and 4 bases at J, with 8 bases between the two ends. From germline, CDR1 is MNHEY and CDR2 SVGAGI. The CDR3 loop reads CATSGGNTIYF. The CDR3 nucleotides read TGTGCCACTAGTGGCGGAAACACCATATATTTT.

The count of this clone is one. The chain has TRBV5-4 and TRBJ2-2; a weak D match, TRBD1 (5 bases). Germline CDR1 is SGHNT and CDR2 is YYREEE (reference sequence). This CDR3 has 14 residues. Trimming left V 6 bases short and J 6 bases short, with 15 bases between. The CDR3 loop is CASKPTQGPGELFF. As DNA, the CDR3 is TGTGCCAGCAAACCCACCCAGGGCCCCGGGGAGCTGTTTTTT.

This clone was counted between two and nine times. Other DNA sequences in this sample translate to the same CDR3. J is TRBJ2-7 and V is TRBV4-2; D is perhaps TRBD1 (7 bases). Germline lookup yields CDR1 LGHNA and CDR2 YNFKEQ. Trimming removed 4 bases at V and 2 bases at J, with 12 bases between. CDR3 length: 14 residues. CDR3 in amino acids: CASSPGGTPYEQYF. CDR3 DNA sequence: TGTGCCAGCAGCCCAGGGGGGACACCCTACGAGCAGTACTTC.